Below are 8 T cell receptor beta chains sequenced from a single sample in a study of OX40 agonist ivuxolimab in advanced cancers. Profiled with immunoSEQ multiplex PCR; TCRdb holds only in-frame clones, not every one. This table has 60,000 to 70,000 clones, around nine tenths appearing once. Specimen: CD4+ or CD8+ T cells sorted from blood, collected in a trial of the OX40 agonist ivuxolimab. All receptors come from an adult with an advanced solid tumor such as melanoma, head and neck, liver or kidney cancer.

The chain joins TRBV5-1 to TRBJ2-1; a weak D match, TRBD2 (5 bases). Germline lookup yields CDR1 SGHRS and CDR2 YFSETQ. This CDR3 is built from 13 residues. Trimming removed 4 bases at V and 7 bases at J, with 12 bases between. The CDR3 region is CASSPNGLNEQFF. The CDR3 DNA reads TGCGCCAGCAGCCCCAACGGACTTAATGAGCAGTTCTTC.

This clone was observed a few times. This chain connects TRBV5-1 to TRBJ1-2, with D possibly matching TRBD1 (5 bases). The germline V and J ends were trimmed by 0 bases and 2 bases, with 8 bases remaining between them. Germline V gene data show CDR1 as SGHRS and CDR2 as YFSETQ. The CDR3 is 14 residues long. CDR3 nucleotide sequence: TGCGCCAGCAGCTTGGCCGACAGCAACTATGGCTACACCTTC. Residues: CASSLADSNYGYTF.

The V gene is TRBV7-2, the J gene TRBJ1-5, with D perhaps TRBD1 (5 bases). In germline, CDR1 is SGHTA, CDR2 FQGNSA. V lost 1 base, J lost 2 bases, and 12 bases lay in between. This CDR3 contains 16 residues. In DNA form, the CDR3 reads TGTGCCAGCAGCTTAGGCGGGGGAGGAGGCAATCAGCCCCAGCATTTT. It translates to CASSLGGGGGNQPQHF. Combining the CDR3 with reference TRBV7-2 and TRBJ1-5 gives the whole variable domain GAGVSQSPSNKVTEKGKDVELRCDPISGHTALYWYRQSLGQGLEFLIYFQGNSAPDKSGLPSDRFSAERTGGSVSTLTIQRTQQEDSAVYLCASSLGGGGGNQPQHFGDGTRLSIL.

This clone occurred once. This chain connects TRBV27 to TRBJ2-2, with 9 bases that match TRBD1. There are 14 residues in the CDR3. In germline, CDR1 is MNHEY, CDR2 SMNVEV (reference sequence). V lost 10 bases to trimming and J lost 7 bases; unmatched junction nucleotides: 10. DNA of the CDR3: TGTGCCACCCAATCCAGGACAGGGGTCGGGGAGCTGTTTTTT. Its translation is CATQSRTGVGELFF.

The chain couples TRBV7-2 to TRBJ2-5; 9 bases are shared with TRBD2. The V and J ends lost 2 bases and 7 bases, in that order; junction bases with no gene match: 14. Germline V gives CDR1 SGHTA, CDR2 FQGNSA. The CDR3 spans 17 residues. Written as DNA, the CDR3 is TGTGCCAGCAGCTTATATTTGGCGGGAGGGCCTATTGGGACCCAGTACTTC. It translates to CASSLYLAGGPIGTQYF.

This clone was detected only once. The rearrangement uses TRBV4-2 and TRBJ2-7, with TRBD2 as a possible D gene (6 bases). Germline lookup yields CDR1 LGHNA and CDR2 YNFKEQ. Trimming cost V 5 bases and J 3 bases, with 23 bases left between them. The CDR3 loop spans 17 amino acids. The CDR3 protein is CASSTRPLPEGGYEQYF. The DNA for the CDR3 is TGTGCCAGCAGCACCCGACCTCTACCCGAGGGAGGCTACGAGCAGTACTTC.

The rearrangement uses TRBV18 and TRBJ2-5; D remains unclear. The length of the CDR3 is 13 residues. Trimming removed 8 bases from V and 5 bases from J, with 15 bases in between. Looked up from germline, CDR1 is KGHSH and CDR2 is LQKENI. The chain's CDR3 is CASRLDHWETQYF. CDR3 nucleotide sequence: TGTGCCAGCCGCCTCGACCATTGGGAGACCCAGTACTTC. The full variable domain, with the rest looked up from reference TRBV18 and TRBJ2-5, is NAGVMQNPRHLVRRRGQEARLRCSPMKGHSHVYWYRQLPEEGLKFMVYLQKENIIDESGMPKERFSAEFPKEGPSILRIQQVVRGDSAAYFCASRLDHWETQYFGPGTRLLVL.

This clone was counted a single time. This chain connects TRBV5-1 to TRBJ2-2, with a weak D call TRBD1 (6 bases). Deletions cut 1 base from V and 0 bases from J, with 7 bases between. The CDR3 covers 15 residues. Germline V gives CDR1 SGHRS, CDR2 YFSETQ. The chain's CDR3 is CASSLSGANTGELFF. CDR3 sequence (DNA): TGCGCCAGCAGCTTGTCAGGGGCGAACACCGGGGAGCTGTTTTTT.